This TCR beta chain appears in the sequencing data of a study of blood T cell dynamics during melanoma immunotherapy (dated by TCRdb to about 2020). In terms of the full investigation: The patients had metastatic melanoma and were given first-line pembrolizumab or nivolumab plus ipilimumab as standard of care in the United Kingdom. To find early correlates of response, peripheral T cell receptor repertoires were profiled in metastatic melanoma patients before and after one cycle of checkpoint inhibitor therapy. The training cohort was made up of consecutive patients, while a further independent group of patients from the same centre was pooled to form an external validation set.

The germline V gene provides CDR1 LGHNA and CDR2 YSLEER. From its cysteine to its phenylalanine, the CDR3 spans 17 amino acids. Just CDR3 DNA is preserved here, 51 bases in frame from base 1. The germline V end is reduced by 2 bases and the J end by 0 bases; junction bases left unmatched: 7. The time point tag for this specimen amounts to: pre-treatment baseline. Blood was sampled before treatment (T0) and at week 3 (W3), after the first cycle of checkpoint blockade. Except for a couple of patients with rapid clinical progression, response was assessed 12 weeks after the first infusion by RECIST 1.1; disease control meant complete response, partial response or stable disease. Patients were not eligible if they had prior systemic cancer treatment, concomitant immunosuppressant therapy or synchronous other active malignancies. Both bulk PBMC and plasma cell-free DNA were sequenced for TCR beta so that circulating cells and T cell turnover could be tracked. PBMC were isolated from blood with Lymphoprep and SepMate tubes, followed by red cell lysis. QIAamp DNA Blood Mini kits were used to extract DNA from both PBMC and sorted T cell subsets.

The paper as a whole reports these results and caveats: The relatively small sample size was recognized as a factor that could limit how well the results generalize. The study was unable to establish whether the T cell clones driving the repertoire changes were melanoma-specific or instead reflected general immune activation. A bifurcated reorganization of the PBMC repertoire at W3, with increased clonality or increased diversity, was observed in patients who later achieved disease control, unlike in progressors.

A fixed 350 ng of DNA was loaded for every bulk PBMC sample. The immunoSEQ TCRb Assay kit was used according to manufacturer instructions to amplify TCR beta CDR3 sequences from genomic DNA. The KAPA Library Quantification Kit for Illumina platforms was used to quantify the pooled libraries by qPCR. Pooled libraries were clustered at about 0.55-1.2 pM and sequenced on an Illumina NextSeq 500. In the paper's pipeline: The TCR data were analyzed using immunoSEQ ANALYZER and the R LymphoSeq package. A rearrangement efficiency score was calculated as productive divided by the sum of productive and non-productive CDR3 sequences. Clonality was assessed using the Gini coefficient and diversity using the Renyi index at alpha=1, with pairwise comparisons between timepoints within each patient. Clonal relatedness, based on an edit distance of 3, and repertoire similarity, based on the Bhattacharyya coefficient, were both computed in LymphoSeq. To classify response, a linear discriminant analysis based on week-3 changes in clonality and diversity was built with the R MASS and caret packages. As stored in TCRdb, this immuneACCESS dataset retains in-frame rearrangements with V and J assigned. A fraction of the clones does not appear; measured against another copy, unresolved V genes explain less than half of the discrepancy, and the remainder lacks a known reason. V and J calls and clone size are as listed in that table; D and trimming were resolved from the DNA. This sample holds about 15,000 clones; roughly 83% were observed only once. The biggest ten clones account for about 8% of the sample.

In the case of this clone: The clone's antigen remains unknown. No base quality information exists; no much larger clone differs at one position.

This receptor was obtained from a human donor with melanoma. The chain is made from TRBV4-3 and TRBJ2-1; the junction holds 7 bases that match TRBD2. The starting material was blood, obtained from a patient treated with checkpoint blockade. The CDR3 here reads CASSQYVGGSSYNEQFF. In nucleotides, the sequence is TGCGCCAGCAGCCAATATGTGGGCGGGAGCTCCTACAATGAGCAGTTCTTC.